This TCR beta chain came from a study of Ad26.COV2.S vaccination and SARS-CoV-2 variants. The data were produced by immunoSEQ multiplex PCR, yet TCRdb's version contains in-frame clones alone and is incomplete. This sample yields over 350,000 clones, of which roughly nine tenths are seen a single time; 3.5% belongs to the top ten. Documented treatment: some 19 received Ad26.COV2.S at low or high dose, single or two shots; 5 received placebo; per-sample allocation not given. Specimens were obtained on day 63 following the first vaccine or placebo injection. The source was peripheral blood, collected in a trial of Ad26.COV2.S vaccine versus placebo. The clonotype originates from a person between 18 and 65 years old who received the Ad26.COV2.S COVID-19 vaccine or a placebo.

The CDR3 nucleotides read TGCGCCAGCAGCTTGGAATATCGGGGGCTCTCTGGAAACACCATATATTTT. Protein product: CASSLEYRGLSGNTIYF. The chain carries TRBV5-1 and TRBJ1-3, with D possibly TRBD1 on 6 matching bases. Germline CDR1 is SGHRS and CDR2 is YFSETQ. V dropped 0 bases and J dropped 0 bases, with 13 bases sitting between them. The CDR3 has 17 residues. Drawing the rest from reference TRBV5-1 and TRBJ1-3, the complete variable domain is KAGVTQTPRYLIKTRGQQVTLSCSPISGHRSVSWYQQTPGQGLQFLFEYFSETQRNKGNFPGRFSGRQFSNSRSEMNVSTLELGDSALYLCASSLEYRGLSGNTIYFGEGSWLTVV.